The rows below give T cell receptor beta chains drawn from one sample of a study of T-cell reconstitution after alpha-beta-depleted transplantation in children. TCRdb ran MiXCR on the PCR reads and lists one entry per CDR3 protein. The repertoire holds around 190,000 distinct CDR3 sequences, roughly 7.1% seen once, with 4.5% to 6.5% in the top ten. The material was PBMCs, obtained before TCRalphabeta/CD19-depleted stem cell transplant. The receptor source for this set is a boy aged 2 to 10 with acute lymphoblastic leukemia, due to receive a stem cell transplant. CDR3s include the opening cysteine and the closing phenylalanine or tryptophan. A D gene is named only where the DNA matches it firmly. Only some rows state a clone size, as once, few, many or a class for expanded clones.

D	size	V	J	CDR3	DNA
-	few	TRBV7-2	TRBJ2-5	CASSLVVRETQYF	TGTGCCAGCAGCTTAGTAGTTCGAGAGACCCAGTACTTC
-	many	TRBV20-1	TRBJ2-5	CSARGTGGAGASKETQYF	TGCAGTGCTAGGGGGACAGGTGGGGCGGGGGCTTCGAAAGAGACCCAGTACTTC
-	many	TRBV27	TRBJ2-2	CASSLSSYTNTGELFF	TGTGCCAGCAGTTTATCGTCCTATACTAACACCGGGGAGCTGTTTTTT
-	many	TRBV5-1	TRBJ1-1	CASSPAPPMNTEAFF	TGCGCCAGCAGCCCCGCCCCCCCCATGAACACTGAAGCTTTCTTT
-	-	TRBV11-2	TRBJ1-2	CASSRQSNYGYTF	TGTGCCAGCAGCCGCCAGTCTAACTATGGCTACACCTTC
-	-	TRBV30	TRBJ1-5	CAWRDQGGNQPQHF	TGTGCCTGGAGAGACCAGGGTGGCAATCAGCCCCAGCATTTT
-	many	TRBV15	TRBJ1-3	CATSRGRTSGNTIYF	TGTGCCACCAGCAGAGGCAGGACCTCTGGAAACACCATATATTTT
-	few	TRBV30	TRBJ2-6	CAWSVAGTGANVLTF	TGTGCCTGGAGTGTAGCAGGGACTGGGGCCAACGTCCTGACTTTC
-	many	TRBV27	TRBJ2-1	CASGRVSNEQFF	TGTGCCAGCGGCCGGGTGAGCAATGAGCAGTTCTTC
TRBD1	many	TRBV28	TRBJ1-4	CASRSTGANEKLFF	TGTGCCAGCAGATCGACAGGGGCGAATGAAAAACTGTTTTTT
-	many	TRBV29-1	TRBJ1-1	CSVEDLRALKAFF	TGCAGCGTTGAAGATCTGAGGGCACTTAAAGCTTTCTTT
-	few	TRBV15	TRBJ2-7	CATSRPRDRRGHEQYF	TGTGCCACCAGCAGGCCCCGGGACAGGCGGGGGCACGAGCAGTACTTC
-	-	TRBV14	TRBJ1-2	CASSQDRQGGYTF	TGTGCCAGCAGCCAAGATCGGCAGGGTGGCTACACCTTC
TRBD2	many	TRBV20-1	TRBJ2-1	CSATRGVAGAFEQFF	TGCAGTGCTACCCGCGGAGTAGCGGGAGCCTTTGAGCAGTTCTTC
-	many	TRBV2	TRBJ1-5	CASKGGGSNQPQHF	TGTGCCAGCAAGGGAGGTGGGAGCAATCAGCCCCAGCATTTT
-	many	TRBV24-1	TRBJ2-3	CATSELGLGGTDTQYF	TGTGCCACCAGTGAACTTGGACTGGGAGGCACAGATACGCAGTATTTT
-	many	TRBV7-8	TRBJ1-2	CASSLDGRGSDGYTF	TGTGCCAGCAGCTTAGATGGGAGGGGTAGTGATGGCTACACCTTC
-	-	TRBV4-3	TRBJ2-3	CASSQEIHTGPPDTQYF	TGCGCCAGCAGCCAAGAAATCCACACCGGGCCACCAGATACGCAGTATTTT
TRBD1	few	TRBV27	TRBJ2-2	CASSLGPGQANTGELFF	TGTGCCAGCAGTTTAGGCCCGGGACAGGCGAACACCGGGGAGCTGTTTTTT
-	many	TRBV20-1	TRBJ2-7	CSAWKYEQYF	TGCAGTGCCTGGAAATACGAGCAGTACTTC
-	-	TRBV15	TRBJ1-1	CATSRDRGRGNTEAFF	TGTGCCACCAGCAGAGATAGGGGCAGGGGTAACACTGAAGCTTTCTTT
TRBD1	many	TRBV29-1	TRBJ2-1	CSVRGTGDYNEQFF	TGCAGCGTACGCGGGACAGGGGACTACAATGAGCAGTTCTTC
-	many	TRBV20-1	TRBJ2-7	CSARERGKSSYEQYF	TGCAGTGCTAGAGAAAGAGGAAAGAGCTCCTACGAGCAGTACTTC
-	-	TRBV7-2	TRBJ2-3	CASSVVRGLHTDTQYF	TGTGCCAGCAGCGTAGTAAGGGGTCTCCACACAGATACGCAGTATTTT
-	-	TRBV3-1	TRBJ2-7	CASSQVNQGSYEQYF	TGTGCCAGCAGCCAAGTGAATCAGGGTAGCTACGAGCAGTACTTC
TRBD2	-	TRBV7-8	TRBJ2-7	CASSSNSGKQTYEQYF	TGTGCCAGCAGCTCCAATAGCGGGAAACAAACCTACGAGCAGTACTTC
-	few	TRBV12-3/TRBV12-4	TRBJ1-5	CASTTSDGNSNQPQHF	TGTGCCAGCACCACCTCCGACGGTAATAGCAATCAGCCCCAGCATTTT
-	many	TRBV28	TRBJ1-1	CASSLLESGGLNTEAFF	TGTGCCAGCAGCCTCCTAGAGTCTGGGGGCTTGAACACTGAAGCTTTCTTT
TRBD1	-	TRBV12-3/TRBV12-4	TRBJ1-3	CAGRQGSAGNTIYF	TGTGCCGGCCGACAGGGATCCGCTGGAAACACCATATATTTT
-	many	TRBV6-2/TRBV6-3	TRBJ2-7	CASKNLVTNSYEQYF	TGTGCCAGCAAGAACCTGGTGACTAACTCCTACGAGCAGTACTTC
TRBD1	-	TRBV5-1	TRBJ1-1	CASSVDRGTEAFF	TGCGCCAGCAGCGTTGACAGGGGAACTGAAGCTTTCTTT
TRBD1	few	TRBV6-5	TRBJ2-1	CASSYKMTGDLYNEQFF	TGTGCCAGCAGTTACAAAATGACAGGGGACCTTTACAATGAGCAGTTCTTC
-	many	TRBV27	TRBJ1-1	CASARVALMNTEAFF	TGTGCCAGCGCCCGGGTGGCGTTGATGAACACTGAAGCTTTCTTT
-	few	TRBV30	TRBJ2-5	CAWSAAEETQYF	TGTGCCTGGAGCGCCGCGGAAGAGACCCAGTACTTC
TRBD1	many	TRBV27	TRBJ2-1	CASSPLPGQGRISYNEQFF	TGTGCCAGCAGTCCCCTTCCGGGACAGGGGCGGATCTCCTACAATGAGCAGTTCTTC
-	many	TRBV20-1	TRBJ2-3	CSASPTGDTDTQYF	TGCAGTGCTTCCCCTACGGGGGACACAGATACGCAGTATTTT
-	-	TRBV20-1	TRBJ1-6	CSARDRGSARNSPLHF	TGCAGTGCTAGAGATCGAGGATCAGCGCGGAATTCACCCCTCCACTTT
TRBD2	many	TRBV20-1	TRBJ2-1	CSAPTLAGRSYNEQFF	TGCAGTGCACCGACTCTAGCGGGCCGATCCTACAATGAGCAGTTCTTC
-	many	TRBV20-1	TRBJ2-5	CSARDSSTQETQYF	TGCAGTGCTAGAGATTCTAGCACGCAAGAGACCCAGTACTTC
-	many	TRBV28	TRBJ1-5	CASTDAGQGIGNQPQHF	TGTGCCAGCACCGACGCAGGTCAGGGGATCGGCAATCAGCCCCAGCATTTT
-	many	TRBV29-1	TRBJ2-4	CSVGTNENIQYF	TGCAGCGTTGGTACGAACGAAAACATTCAGTACTTC
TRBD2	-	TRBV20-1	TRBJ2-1	CSAGRDYDNEQFF	TGCAGTGCTGGCCGGGACTATGACAATGAGCAGTTCTTC
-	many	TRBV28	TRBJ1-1	CASSPGRGIGYTEAFF	TGTGCCAGCAGTCCGGGTCGGGGGATAGGGTACACTGAAGCTTTCTTT
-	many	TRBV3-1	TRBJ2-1	CASSPIPDLPPREQFF	TGTGCCAGCAGCCCTATCCCGGACCTCCCCCCGCGTGAGCAGTTCTTC
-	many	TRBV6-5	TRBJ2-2	CASSFSRVGELFF	TGTGCCAGCAGTTTTAGCAGGGTTGGGGAGCTGTTTTTT
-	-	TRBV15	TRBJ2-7	CATSTTPGRAAYEQYF	TGTGCCACCAGCACAACGCCGGGACGGGCCGCCTACGAGCAGTACTTC
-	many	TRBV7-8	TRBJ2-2	CASSLALSSRSGELFF	TGTGCCAGCAGCTTAGCGCTCTCTTCCCGGTCCGGGGAGCTGTTTTTT
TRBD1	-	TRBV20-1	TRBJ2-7	CSAKGTFPGQSYEQYF	TGCAGTGCTAAGGGAACCTTTCCGGGACAGTCCTACGAGCAGTACTTC
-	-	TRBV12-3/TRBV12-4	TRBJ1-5	CASSHTEIQPQHF	TGTGCCAGCAGCCACACTGAGATTCAGCCCCAGCATTTT
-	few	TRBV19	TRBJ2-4	CASSIVGNTGIQYF	TGTGCCAGTAGTATAGTGGGTAATACGGGCATTCAGTACTTC
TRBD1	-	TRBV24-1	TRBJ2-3	CATRNGQGTDTQYF	TGTGCCACGCGCAACGGACAGGGGACGGATACGCAGTATTTT
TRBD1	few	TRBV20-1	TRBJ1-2	CSARRVGTGNGYTF	TGCAGTGCCCGTCGTGTGGGGACAGGGAATGGCTACACCTTC
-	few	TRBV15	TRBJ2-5	CATSRGSQGQETQYF	TGTGCCACCAGCAGAGGAAGTCAGGGCCAAGAGACCCAGTACTTC
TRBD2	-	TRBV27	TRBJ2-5	CASSSGTSGGDGETQYF	TGTGCCAGCAGTTCCGGGACTAGCGGGGGTGATGGGGAGACCCAGTACTTC
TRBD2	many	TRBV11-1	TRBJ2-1	CASSPAGGGTNEQFF	TGTGCCAGCAGCCCCGCCGGCGGGGGAACCAATGAGCAGTTCTTC
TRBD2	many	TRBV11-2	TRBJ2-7	CASSLITGTSGRAYEQYF	TGTGCCAGCAGCTTAATTACCGGGACTAGCGGGAGGGCCTACGAGCAGTACTTC
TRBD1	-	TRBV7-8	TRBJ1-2	CASSPSDRATNYGYTF	TGTGCCAGCAGCCCTTCGGACAGGGCCACTAACTATGGCTACACCTTC
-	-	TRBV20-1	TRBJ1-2	CSATHHLANYGYTF	TGCAGTGCTACCCACCACTTAGCTAACTATGGCTACACCTTC
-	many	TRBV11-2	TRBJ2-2	CASSLLQGSTGELFF	TGTGCCAGCAGCTTATTACAGGGCAGCACCGGGGAGCTGTTTTTT